This T cell receptor (beta chain) was sequenced in a study of T cell changes during pregnancy in multiple sclerosis. V was trimmed by 5 bases and J by 0 bases, leaving 13 bases between them. Germline CDR1 SEHNR, CDR2 FQNEAQ (reference sequence). The CDR3 has 15 amino acids. TCRdb's copy holds only in-frame clones and misses some; the assay was immunoSEQ multiplex PCR. The sample includes about 52,000 clones, just over 90% of them seen just once. This sequence was found in a female donor with multiple sclerosis, enrolled in a pregnancy study. The material was CD4+ T cells from peripheral blood mononuclear cells, obtained before pregnancy. This chain uses TRBV7-9 with TRBJ1-1, with TRBD1 as a possible D gene (5 bases). In DNA, the CDR3 is TGTGCCAGCAGCAGACCGATGACAGTGAACACTGAAGCTTTCTTT. It codes for CASSRPMTVNTEAFF.